The entry below describes one TCR beta chain. The clone's antigen remains unknown. Per-nucleotide qualities are absent, and no much larger clonotype sits a single base away. The data were taken from a study of cytomegalovirus exposure and HLA in healthy donors (dated by TCRdb to between 2016 and 2019). Regarding the study in general: An earlier analysis of 587 of the donors reported about 250 Gb of sequence data and 117 million unique TCR beta sequences from 150 million to 200 million T cells. Roughly 310 gigabases of sequencing data and around 87 million unique TCR sequences were included in an early release covering 500 to 750 HLA-typed donors. Of the roughly 390 genotyped donors, 70% to 90% were placed in the genetic ancestry cluster associated with self-reported Caucasian donors. The study was designed to test whether signatures of past pathogen exposure could be identified by cataloging public T cell receptors. The T cell repertoires of several hundred subjects were profiled by immunosequencing and related to cytomegalovirus serostatus. A separate validation cohort of about 110 different subjects was used in addition to the approximately 640-subject first cohort. The study combined high-throughput TCR immunosequencing, statistical association of individual TCRs with disease status, and machine learning to predict cytomegalovirus infection status. A later analysis re-analyzed previously published TCR beta repertoires from roughly 600 donors and added high-resolution HLA genotyping to study TCR occurrence patterns. Rather than drawing on any new phenotypic data, the later analysis identified candidate immune exposures from TCR beta sequences and the way those sequences occurred across donors. To decide whether each TCR beta V gene segment behaved as functional or pseudogenic, an earlier analysis of some 580 of the donors relied on high-throughput TCR beta sequencing. Alongside the repertoire data, information on donor age, sex, ethnicity and CMV serostatus was compiled. A later genetic analysis took genome-wide SNP genotypes for about 65% of the roughly 670 donors and used that subset as a discovery cohort. Every repertoire in the discovery cohort had been generated on one and the same sequencing platform. Class I and class II HLA loci were covered by the typing at four-digit resolution. The number of donors typed differed by locus, with roughly 629-640 for A, B, C, DRB1 and DQB1, around 500 for DQA1, 606 for DPA1, and some 470 for DPB1. Because of strong linkage in the cohort, roughly five DR-DQ haplotypes were treated as single units for association and clustering. Among roughly 400 genotyped donors of the cohort, an average of about 240,000 unique TCR beta nucleotide sequences were sequenced per donor, around 18% of them non-productive. Points the paper makes about the study in general: Some IMGT-functional V segments, including TRBV6-2 and TRBV6-3, could not be distinguished by the 87-base-pair reads and were therefore excluded. In vitro tests confirmed that a few of the cytomegalovirus-associated TCR beta chains recognize cytomegalovirus antigens. When HLA alleles, especially DR and DQ, strongly co-occurred, attributing TCR associations to individual alleles was difficult. In this cohort, only TCR beta chains were sequenced, and detectable features were limited by the absence of alpha or paired-chain data. At a false discovery rate of 0.05, a later analysis linked about 17,000 TCR beta sequences to specific HLA alleles. A later analysis found that most CMV-associated TCR beta chains appeared HLA-restricted, with HLA associations seemingly driven largely by CMV exposure. The authors suggested that the approach could potentially be extended to other disease states and immunological phenotypes. In a later genetic analysis, fewer N-insertions in productive TCRs were reported among donors in an Asian-associated ancestry cluster than the 666-donor mean. A further reported finding was that TCR beta sequences accurately predicted the HLA-A and HLA-B alleles for most subjects in the first cohort. In an earlier analysis of some 540 of the donors, most TCR beta V segments appeared in productive rearrangements about 87% or about 30% of the time, broadly matching IMGT annotations. Cytomegalovirus status was reported to be diagnosed by the classifier with high specificity and sensitivity in both the original and validation cohorts. According to a later analysis, parvovirus B19, influenza, CMV and Epstein-Barr virus appeared linked to several top co-occurrence clusters. HLA typing was unavailable for some donors at each locus, so association tests used only the typed subset. The sequencing pipeline was judged likely to have produced a cluster of highly shared sequence variants as a technical artifact. Immune exposure information for the cohort was limited to CMV serostatus. Because counts were too low, seventeen rarely observed V segments, including chromosome 9 orphons, were excluded from the earlier analysis of around 590 of the donors. In the study, around 160 TCR beta chains were listed as associated with cytomegalovirus. A later analysis found that HLA-associated TCR beta chains were more clonally expanded and had lower generation probabilities than equally common non-associated chains. Presence/absence analyses assumed roughly uniform sequencing depth across donors, an assumption that may not hold. Most TCR sequences were seen in very few donors, while some public TCRs were found in many individuals. Linkage disequilibrium might explain the correlated functional status among segregating V segments, but an unknown experimental factor could not be excluded. In a later analysis, the rate of TCR association differed among HLA loci, with DRB1 alleles having the most associated TCRs and HLA-C alleles having the fewest. In a later genetic analysis, a missense DCLRE1C variant was associated with V-gene and J-gene trimming of TCR beta chains, and the association was replicated in an independent cohort.

CDR3 length: 15 amino acids, cysteine to phenylalanine. Only the CDR3 portion is preserved as DNA: 45 bases, with reading frame beginning at the first base. CDR1 SGDLS and CDR2 YYNGEE were looked up in the germline V gene. Germline trimming amounts to 3 bases on V and 5 bases on J, with 5 as the count of junction bases outside the gene matches. The library was generated by the immunoSEQ multiplex PCR assay. For the multiplex PCR, a mixture combining 60 forward primers for TCR Vbeta segments and 13 reverse primers for TCR Jbeta segments was used. A multiplex PCR assay on genomic DNA amplified the CDR3 region of rearranged TCR beta genes. The Illumina HiSeq System was used to sequence the amplified TCR beta libraries as 87-base-pair reads. The study's own analysis went as follows. Across the 640 or so repertoires, a later analysis counted some 80 million unique TCR beta chains, 9.5 million to 12 million of which were shared by at least two donors. To remove PCR and sequencing errors, raw reads were error-corrected and collapsed into unique sequences using a nearest-neighbor algorithm that merged closely related sequences. To assign V, D and J gene segments, CDR3 sequences were aligned to IMGT reference sequences. Each retained sequence needed at least a six-nucleotide match to both a V gene segment and a J gene segment. Rearrangements were classified as productive when the CDR3 lacked stop codons and remained in frame with V and J, and all other rearrangements were classified as non-productive. Following IMGT convention, CDR3 was defined as the stretch from the second conserved V-encoded cysteine up to the conserved J-encoded phenylalanine. The earlier analysis of some 580 of the donors excluded any sequence lacking an unambiguous match to a single V gene segment. An earlier analysis of 587 of the donors classified V segments as functional when productive rearrangements were above 56.7% and as segregating when the standard deviation between donors was above 5%. A statistical classification framework was built to diagnose cytomegalovirus status from the catalog of TCR beta chain sequences. In a later analysis, TCR nucleotide sequences were compared against IMGT/GENE-DB human TR gene sequences so that V and J genes could be assigned. In a later analysis, CDR3 sequences and most-parsimonious VDJ recombination scenarios were assigned using the TCRdist pipeline. In a later analysis, each TCR beta chain was defined by its CDR3 amino acid sequence together with its V-gene family, and reads lacking a unique V-gene family were excluded. As a way to deal with suspected cross-contamination and a sequencing artifact, a later analysis dropped roughly 600 nucleotide sequences that were highly shared and had low generation probability. For each public chain, a later analysis derived a clonal expansion index from normalized ranks of inferred template counts within each repertoire. In a later analysis, generation probabilities were computed using a VDJ recombination model fitted to out-of-frame rearrangements, and the results were checked against IGoR. In a later analysis, hypergeometric tests were used to score TCR-TCR, TCR-HLA and TCR-CMV co-occurrence, with a repertoire-size bias correction applied to TCR pairs. In a later analysis, false discovery rates were estimated by permuting HLA or CMV assignments 20 times. In a later analysis, co-occurring TCRs were grouped using DBSCAN, with TCRdist sequence similarity added in when clustering inside HLA-allele-positive subsets. Repertoires with fewer than 30,000 or more than 120,000 public chains, plus five repertoires with anomalous nucleotide sharing, were excluded from co-occurrence clustering. TCRdb took this table from immuneACCESS and kept in-frame rearrangements with V and J called. Such tables lack part of the clones; where checked against another copy, unresolved V genes explain under half of the gap, and the rest is unexplained. V and J calls and clone size are copied from that table; D and trimming were computed from the DNA. This sample comprises 90,000 to 100,000 clones, more than 60% of them detected only once. The leading ten clones occupy approximately 16% of the sample.

The cohort comprised 550 to 700 healthy bone marrow donors. At the time of sampling, every cohort member was nominally healthy, though immune exposures that went unrecorded were likely present. The donor was CMV seropositive and belonged to the group of 250 to 300 seropositive cohort members. A peripheral blood sample was provided by each donor, and peripheral blood mononuclear cells were used for TCR beta sequencing. The Qiagen DNeasy Blood Extraction Kit was used to extract genomic DNA from the blood cell samples. The chain is encoded by TRBV9 joined to TRBJ1-2, and 12 junction bases match TRBD1. The clonotype was recovered from a man in his 60s in good health and CMV-seropositive. Specimen: PBMCs. The nucleotide sequence is given as TGTGCCAGCAGCGAGGGGGACAGGGGGCCTTATGGCTACACCTTC. This yields the protein CASSEGDRGPYGYTF.